This T cell receptor beta chain came from a study of blood T cell repertoires in COVID-19 (dated by TCRdb to 2018 to 2020). Describing the broader study: Collaborator samples came from the United States, Italy and Spain and covered acute and convalescent phases of COVID-19. The prospective study material was composed of cDNA or gDNA derived from T cells, B-cell-depleted T cells, or PBMCs. The dataset comprised deeply sampled blood TCRbeta repertoires from subjects exposed to, actively infected with, or recovered from COVID-19. The repertoires were made available in a free public database intended to serve as a resource for research on the immune response to SARS-CoV-2. Samples came from the ongoing ImmuneRACE study (first 160 participants) plus 1,254 subjects from 6 global collaborators. The sample metadata nearly always contained a de-identified subject ID, COVID-19 status, age in years and sex. Where available, HLA class I and class II types were obtained from metadata supplied by the sample provider rather than from assay-based typing. Beyond this particular receptor, the publication reports: The quantity of clinical and demographic metadata differed by source and by participant and was supplied without curation.

In regard to this clone: No cognate antigen has been identified for it. No much larger clone exists at a distance of one base, and base qualities are not known.

TCRbeta CDR3 regions were amplified from genomic DNA by means of the immunoSEQ Assay, a bias-controlled multiplex PCR. In the source study's methods: The number of nucleated cells in each sample was estimated by amplification of reference gene primers within the assay. Sequence reads were collapsed and filtered to measure the absolute abundance of every unique TCRbeta CDR3 rearrangement. For each sample, productive Simpson clonality was calculated by taking the square root of Simpson's diversity index across productive rearrangements. As stored in TCRdb, this immuneACCESS dataset retains in-frame rearrangements with V and J assigned. A fraction of the clones does not appear; measured against another copy, unresolved V genes explain less than half of the discrepancy, and the remainder lacks a known reason. V, J and clone size are those of that table, while D and trimming were read from the DNA. The sample records about 250,000 clones, roughly 88% of which are singletons. The ten largest clones represent approximately 4.2% of the sample.

From the germline V gene (reference sequence), CDR1 is LNHNV and CDR2 is YYDKDF. V and J are trimmed by 5 bases and 4 bases, and the gene matches miss 13 bases of the junction. From cysteine to phenylalanine, the CDR3 is 16 amino acids long. Of all the DNA, just the CDR3 is kept, 48 bases in frame from base 1. In the prospective study, participants were about 18 to 95 years old, resided in about two dozen geographic areas of the United States, and were enrolled through a virtual design. In the prospective study, participants were assigned to cohorts based on the clinical history participants reported in a screening survey and a study questionnaire. For ImmuneRACE Cohort 3, a participant was defined as recovered based on two consecutive negative NP/OP PCR tests, clearance by a healthcare professional, or resolution of symptoms. In the prospective study, whole blood, serum and a nasopharyngeal or oropharyngeal swab were collected from each participant by mobile phlebotomists. Prospective study participants could optionally give additional blood draws and questionnaires over an approximately two-month period. Blood samples from the prospective study were shipped frozen or at room temperature prior to DNA extraction.

This TCR derives from a woman between 25 and 40 years old who had recovered from COVID-19. The receptor chain draws on TRBV15 and TRBJ2-7; TRBD1 aligns with 8 central bases. Sequenced material: PBMCs or T cells enriched from blood (not recorded which). The CDR3 protein sequence reads: CATSLQPITGGYEQYF. The DNA is as follows: TGTGCCACCAGCTTACAACCAATTACAGGGGGTTACGAGCAGTACTTC. Joined to the reference TRBV15 and TRBJ2-7 proteins, this CDR3 gives the full variable domain: DAMVIQNPRYQVTQFGKPVTLSCSQTLNHNVMYWYQQKSSQAPKLLFHYYDKDFNNEADTPDNFQSRRPNTSFCFLDIRSPGLGDTAMYLCATSLQPITGGYEQYFGPGTRLTVT.